This TCR beta chain was obtained from a study of T cells in narcolepsy. The CDR3 consists of 13 residues. The germline gives CDR1 SGHKS, CDR2 YYEKEE (reference sequence). Trimming pared 0 bases from V and 4 bases from J, leaving 6 bases between. The count of this clone is one. Its antigen is not identified. TCRdb's table, derived via immunoSEQ multiplex PCR, lists solely in-frame clones and lacks some. In the table there are approximately 25,000 clones, roughly two thirds of which are singletons. Overall study results and limits: Autoreactive clone sequences were missing from some blood memory CD4+ repertoires. Autoreactive clonotypes reportedly recurred in blood of same and different patients, not controls.

The chain couples TRBV5-5 to TRBJ2-3; D not resolved. The receptor was isolated from a human donor in good health. Material: memory (CD45RA-) CD4+ T cells from blood. The CDR3 loop reads CASSLDVSDTQYF. CDR3 coding DNA: TGTGCCAGCAGCTTGGATGTCTCAGATACGCAGTATTTT. Full variable domain (remainder filled in from reference TRBV5-5 and TRBJ2-3): DAGVTQSPTHLIKTRGQQVTLRCSPISGHKSVSWYQQVLGQGPQFIFQYYEKEERGRGNFPDRFSARQFPNYSSELNVNALLLGDSALYLCASSLDVSDTQYFGPGTRLTVL.